This T cell receptor (beta chain) was recovered during a study of CD8 T cells in Susac syndrome. TCR beta sequencing covered blood CD8+ and CD4+ T cells. Both CD4+ and CD8+ T cells were negatively isolated, and TEMRA cells underwent FACS enrichment. cDNA came from 0.5 to 1 ug RNA primed by random hexamers. Amplification of TCR beta CDR3 used immunoSEQ multiplex PCR across 54 Vbeta and 13 Jbeta. TCRdb recomputed calls from the immunoSEQ multiplex PCR reads with MiXCR, one row per CDR3 protein. The sample carries 330,000 or so distinct CDR3 sequences, approximately 89% recorded once. This clonotype appeared a few times. Germline V gene lookup returns CDR1 MGHDK and CDR2 SYGVNS. Trimming took 8 bases from V and 4 from J; bases not matched to a gene: 1. The CDR3 contains 11 residues.

This receptor was taken from a human donor with multiple sclerosis. This rearrangement joins TRBV25-1 to TRBJ2-5; 7 bases agree with TRBD2. Material: CD8+ T cells from PBMCs. This CDR3 reads CASGRGETQYF. The CDR3 nucleotides read TGTGCCAGCGGGAGGGGAGAGACCCAGTACTTC. The variable domain in full, with the rest retrieved from reference TRBV25-1 and TRBJ2-5, is EADIYQTPRYLVIGTGKKITLECSQTMGHDKMYWYQQDPGMELHLIHYSYGVNSTEKGDLSSESTVSRIRTEHFPLTLESARPSHTSQYLCASGRGETQYFGPGTRLLVL.